This T cell receptor beta chain is from a study of blood T cells in healthy people across ages. General study findings and limits: More naive CD4+ cells and higher diversity marked long-lived donors relative to aged donors. Lack of knowledge of donor CMV status possibly confounded expanded clonotype changes. In older individuals, TCR beta diversity per million T cells was lower, falling roughly linearly with age.

Through a sample-barcoded 5' primer and a J-beta primer mix, a second PCR was run for about 6 to 12 cycles. TCRdb reprocessed the 5' RACE reads with MiXCR, giving one entry per CDR3 protein. The table shows 980,000 or so distinct CDR3 sequences, with 48% occurring only once. Turning to this clonotype: What it recognizes is unknown.

The length of the CDR3 is 16 residues. The origin of this receptor is a man aged 25-45 years in good health. Sequences were obtained from blood. The chain uses TRBV12-3 or TRBV12-4 and TRBJ2-1; D may match TRBD1 or TRBD2 (6 bases each). The J call may be faulty, since TRBJ2-7 better matches the DNA end. The CDR3 DNA reads as TGTGCCAGCAGTCCCGCGTGGGGGGCCTCCTACAATGAGCAGTACTTC. It is translated as CASSPAWGASYNEQYF.